The 13 T cell receptor beta chains reported below all come from one sample, sequenced in a study of T cell changes during pregnancy in multiple sclerosis. Generated by immunoSEQ multiplex PCR, the TCRdb table keeps only in-frame clones and is missing some. The sample has about 79,000 clones; 80% to 95% are singletons. The material was peripheral blood, obtained in the second trimester of pregnancy. These receptors came from a female donor in good health, enrolled as a control in a pregnancy study.

V is TRBV27 and J is TRBJ2-1, with TRBD1 identical over 7 bases. The junction had 10 bases not matched to a gene; V was cut back by 5 bases and J by 0 bases. The CDR3 loop spans 17 amino acids. The germline CDR1 and CDR2 sequences are MNHEY and SMNVEV (reference sequence). CDR3 DNA sequence: TGTGCCAGCAGTATGAATTTTAGGGGGCTCTCCTACAATGAGCAGTTCTTC. Protein sequence: CASSMNFRGLSYNEQFF.

The CDR3 DNA sequence: TGCGCCAGCAGCCAAGAGGAGCTAGACGGGGGCTACACCTTC. This codes for CASSQEELDGGYTF. The chain joins TRBV4-1 to TRBJ1-2; D not certain. The germline CDR1 and CDR2 sequences are MGHRA and YSYEKL. Deletions cut 0 bases from V and 8 bases from J, with 13 bases between. The CDR3 spans 14 residues.

The chain employs TRBV11-3 and TRBJ2-2, with 9 bases fitting TRBD2. Germline V gene sequence: CDR1 SGHNT, CDR2 YENEEA. There are 17 residues in the CDR3. Germline trimming cut 0 bases from V and 3 bases from J; bases unmatched to any gene: 5. This CDR3 is CASSLDSGGFDTGELFF. CDR3 coding DNA: TGTGCCAGCAGCTTAGATAGCGGGGGATTTGACACCGGGGAGCTGTTTTTT.

The gene calls are TRBV6-1 and TRBJ1-5; no clear D gene. V was trimmed by 2 bases and J by 3 bases, leaving 11 bases between them. Germline V gene data show CDR1 as MNHNS and CDR2 as SASEGT. This CDR3 contains 15 residues. CDR3 in amino acids: CASSEWRQTNQPQHF. The CDR3 nucleotides are TGTGCCAGCAGTGAATGGCGGCAGACCAATCAGCCCCAGCATTTT.

The V gene is TRBV6-4, the J gene TRBJ2-3; tentative D call: TRBD2 (6 bases). Trimming took 3 bases from V and 0 from J, leaving 10 bases between them. The CDR3 has 15 residues. Germline V CDR1 and CDR2: MRHNA, SNTAGT. CDR3 coding DNA: TGTGCCAGCAGTGAGGGGGGAGCTAGCACAGATACGCAGTATTTT. It is translated as CASSEGGASTDTQYF.

This clone appeared a single time. The chain carries TRBV7-6 and TRBJ1-1, with D possibly matching TRBD1 (5 bases). This CDR3 has 15 residues. Trimming removed 5 bases from V and 5 bases from J, with 18 bases in between. Per germline, CDR1 SGHVS and CDR2 FNYEAQ. In DNA, the CDR3 is TGTGCCAGCAGCCGGGACGGGGGGTCAGGGACTGAAGCTTTCTTT. As protein: CASSRDGGSGTEAFF.

The V and J genes are TRBV10-2 and TRBJ2-5; D is ambiguous. Germline CDR1 reads WSHSY; CDR2 reads SAAADI. CDR3 size: 14 residues. Trimming shortened V by 6 bases and J by 3 bases, and 14 bases separated the two germline ends. CDR3 nucleotide sequence: TGCGCCAGCAGGGAAAACGAGGCTAAAGAGACCCAGTACTTC. Protein sequence: CASRENEAKETQYF.

V gene TRBV7-2 combines with J gene TRBJ2-7, with D perhaps TRBD2 (6 bases). V gave up 4 bases and J gave up 1 base, with 8 bases separating them. The V gene's germline CDR1 is SGHTA and CDR2 FQGNSA. The CDR3 is made up of 13 amino acids. CDR3 in DNA: TGTGCCAGCAGCTCGGGGGTTTCCTACGAGCAGTACTTC. Translated: CASSSGVSYEQYF.

V usage is TRBV5-6 and J usage is TRBJ1-1; a weak D match, TRBD1 (5 bases). Germline values: CDR1 SGHDT, CDR2 YYEEEE. Trimming took 1 base from V and 1 from J, leaving 8 bases between them. The CDR3 has 14 residues. CDR3 protein: CASSLPDRNTEAFF. CDR3 DNA: TGTGCCAGCAGCTTGCCCGACAGGAACACTGAAGCTTTCTTT.

The genes are TRBV30 and TRBJ2-3; no clear D gene. CDR1 is GTSNPN, CDR2 SVGIG, per germline (reference sequence). The CDR3 is 13 residues long. V lost 0 bases and J 4 bases, leaving 8 bases between the germline ends. CDR3 DNA: TGTGCCTGGAGTGTAACCCAGTCAGATACGCAGTATTTT. Translated, it gives CAWSVTQSDTQYF.

This clone was observed once. J is TRBJ2-2 and V is TRBV9; 7 nucleotides align to TRBD2. This CDR3 spans 15 amino acids. V trimming: 0 bases; J trimming: 3 bases; junction bases outside the gene matches: 2. CDR1 and CDR2 (germline): SGDLS, YYNGEE. CDR3 loop: CASSVVSGDTGELFF. For the CDR3, the DNA is TGTGCCAGCAGCGTAGTGAGCGGGGACACCGGGGAGCTGTTTTTT.

This chain joins TRBV4-3 and TRBJ1-2, with D uncertain. The length of the CDR3 is 15 residues. CDR1 and CDR2 from the germline V gene are LGHNA and YSLEER. Trimming left V 0 bases short and J 6 bases short, with 14 bases between. This chain's CDR3 is CASSQDFGQANGYTF. The DNA for the CDR3 is TGCGCCAGCAGCCAAGATTTTGGGCAGGCGAATGGCTACACCTTC.

V usage is TRBV5-1 and J usage is TRBJ2-3; D call uncertain. Germline lookup yields CDR1 SGHRS and CDR2 YFSETQ. CDR3 length equals 12 residues. The V end was cut by 0 bases, the J end by 4 bases, with 3 bases between. CDR3 bases: TGCGCCAGCAGCTTGGCTCCAGATACGCAGTATTTT. Translating it yields CASSLAPDTQYF.